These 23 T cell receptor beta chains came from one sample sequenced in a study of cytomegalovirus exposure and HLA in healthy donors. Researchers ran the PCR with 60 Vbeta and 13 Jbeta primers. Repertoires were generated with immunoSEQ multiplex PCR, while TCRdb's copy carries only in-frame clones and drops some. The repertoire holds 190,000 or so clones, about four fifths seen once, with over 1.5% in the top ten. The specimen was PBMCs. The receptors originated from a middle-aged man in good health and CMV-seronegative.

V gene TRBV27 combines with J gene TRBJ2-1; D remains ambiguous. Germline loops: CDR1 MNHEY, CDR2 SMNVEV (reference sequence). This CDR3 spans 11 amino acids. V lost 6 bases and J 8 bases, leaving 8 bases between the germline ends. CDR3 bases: TGTGCCAGCAGACGACTTTATGAGCAGTTCTTC. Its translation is CASRRLYEQFF.

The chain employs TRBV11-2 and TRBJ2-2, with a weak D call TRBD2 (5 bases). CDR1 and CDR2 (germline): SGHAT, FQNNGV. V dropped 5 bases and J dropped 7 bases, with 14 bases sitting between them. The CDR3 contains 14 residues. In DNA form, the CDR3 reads TGTGCCAGCAGCAGCCCCCGGGGTAGCGGGGAGCTGTTTTTT. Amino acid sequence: CASSSPRGSGELFF.

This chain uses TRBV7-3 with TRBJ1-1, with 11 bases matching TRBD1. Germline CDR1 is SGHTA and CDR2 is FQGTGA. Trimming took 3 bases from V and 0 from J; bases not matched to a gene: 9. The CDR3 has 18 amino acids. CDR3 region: CASSFRDRGDNVNTEAFF. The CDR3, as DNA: TGTGCCAGCAGCTTCCGGGACAGGGGGGACAACGTGAACACTGAAGCTTTCTTT. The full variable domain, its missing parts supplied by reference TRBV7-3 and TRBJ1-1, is GAGVSQTPSNKVTEKGKYVELRCDPISGHTALYWYRQSLGQGPEFLIYFQGTGAADDSGLPNDRFFAVRPEGSVSTLKIQRTERGDSAVYLCASSFRDRGDNVNTEAFFGQGTRLTVV.

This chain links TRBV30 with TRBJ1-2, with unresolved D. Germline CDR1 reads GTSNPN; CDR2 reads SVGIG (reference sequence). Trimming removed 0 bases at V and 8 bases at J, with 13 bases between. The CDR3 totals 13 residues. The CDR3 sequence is CAWSVAGNGGYTF. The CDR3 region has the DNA TGTGCCTGGAGTGTTGCCGGGAATGGCGGCTACACCTTC.

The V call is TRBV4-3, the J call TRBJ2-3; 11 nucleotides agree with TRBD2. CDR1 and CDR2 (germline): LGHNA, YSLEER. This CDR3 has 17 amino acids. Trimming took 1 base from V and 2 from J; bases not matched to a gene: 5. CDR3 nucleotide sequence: TGCGCCAGCAGCCAAGGGGGACTAGCGGCCTCCACAGATACGCAGTATTTT. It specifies CASSQGGLAASTDTQYF.

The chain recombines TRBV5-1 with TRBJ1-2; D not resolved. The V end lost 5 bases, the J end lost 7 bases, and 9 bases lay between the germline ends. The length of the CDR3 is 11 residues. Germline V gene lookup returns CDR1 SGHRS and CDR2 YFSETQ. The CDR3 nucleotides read TGCGCCAGCAGTCGAGGTCTTGGCTACACCTTC. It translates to CASSRGLGYTF.

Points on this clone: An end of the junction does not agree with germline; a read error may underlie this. The CDR3 reads CSSSLGGISSYEQYF. The CDR3, as DNA: TGTTCCAGCAGCTTAGGAGGGATTAGCTCCTACGAGCAGTACTTC. The chain recombines TRBV7-9 with TRBJ2-7; D is perhaps TRBD2 (6 bases). The CDR3 sequence is 15 residues long. The germline CDR1 and CDR2 sequences are SEHNR and FQNEAQ (reference sequence).

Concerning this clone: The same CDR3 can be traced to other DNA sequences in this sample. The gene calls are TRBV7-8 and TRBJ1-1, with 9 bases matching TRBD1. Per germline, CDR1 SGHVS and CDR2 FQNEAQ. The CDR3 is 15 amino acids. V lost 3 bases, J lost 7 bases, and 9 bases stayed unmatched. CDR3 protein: CASSLPLQGAGEAFF. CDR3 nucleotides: TGTGCCAGCAGCTTGCCATTACAGGGGGCAGGTGAAGCTTTCTTT.

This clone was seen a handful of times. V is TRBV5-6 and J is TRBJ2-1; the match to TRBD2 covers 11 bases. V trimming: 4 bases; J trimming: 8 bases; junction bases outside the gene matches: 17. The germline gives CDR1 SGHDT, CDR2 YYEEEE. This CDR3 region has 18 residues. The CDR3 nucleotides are TGTGCCAGCAGCGACTTGGGACTAGCGGTCCAAAGTATGGATGAGCAGTTCTTC. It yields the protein CASSDLGLAVQSMDEQFF. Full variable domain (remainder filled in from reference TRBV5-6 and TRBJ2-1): DAGVTQSPTHLIKTRGQQVTLRCSPKSGHDTVSWYQQALGQGPQFIFQYYEEEERQRGNFPDRFSGHQFPNYSSELNVNALLLGDSALYLCASSDLGLAVQSMDEQFFGPGTRLTVL.

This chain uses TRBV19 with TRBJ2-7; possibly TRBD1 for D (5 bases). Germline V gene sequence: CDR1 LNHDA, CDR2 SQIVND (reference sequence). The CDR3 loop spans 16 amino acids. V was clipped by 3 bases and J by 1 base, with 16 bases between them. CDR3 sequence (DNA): TGTGCCAGTAGTATCTCCGGCCAGGGTCGGTCCTACGAGCAGTACTTC. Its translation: CASSISGQGRSYEQYF.

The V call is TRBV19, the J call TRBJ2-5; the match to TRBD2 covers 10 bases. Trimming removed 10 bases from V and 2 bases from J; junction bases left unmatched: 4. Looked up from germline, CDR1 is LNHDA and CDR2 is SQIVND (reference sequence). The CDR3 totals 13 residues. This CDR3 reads CATRTSGQETQYF. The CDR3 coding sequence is TGTGCCACCCGGACTAGCGGTCAAGAGACCCAGTACTTC.

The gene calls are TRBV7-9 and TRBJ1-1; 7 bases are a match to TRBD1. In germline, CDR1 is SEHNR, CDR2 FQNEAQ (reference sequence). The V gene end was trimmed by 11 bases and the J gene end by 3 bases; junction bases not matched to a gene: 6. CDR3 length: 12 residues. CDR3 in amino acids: CAEDRAYTEAFF. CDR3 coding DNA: TGTGCCGAAGACAGGGCCTACACTGAAGCTTTCTTT. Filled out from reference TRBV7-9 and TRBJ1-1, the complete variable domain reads DTGVSQNPRHKITKRGQNVTFRCDPISEHNRLYWYRQTLGQGPEFLTYFQNEAQLEKSRLLSDRFSAERPKGSFSTLEIQRTEQGDSAMYLCAEDRAYTEAFFGQGTRLTVV.

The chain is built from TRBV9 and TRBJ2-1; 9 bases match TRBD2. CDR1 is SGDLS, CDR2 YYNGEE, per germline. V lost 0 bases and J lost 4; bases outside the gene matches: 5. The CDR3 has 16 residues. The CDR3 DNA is TGTGCCAGCAGCGTAGTAACTAGCGGGCGTTACAATGAGCAGTTCTTC. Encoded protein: CASSVVTSGRYNEQFF.

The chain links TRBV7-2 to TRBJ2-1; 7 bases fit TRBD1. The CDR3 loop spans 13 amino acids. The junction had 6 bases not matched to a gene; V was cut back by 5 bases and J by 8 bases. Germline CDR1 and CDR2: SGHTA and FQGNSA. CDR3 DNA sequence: TGTGCCAGCAGCGAGACAGGGTTGTATGAGCAGTTCTTC. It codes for CASSETGLYEQFF.

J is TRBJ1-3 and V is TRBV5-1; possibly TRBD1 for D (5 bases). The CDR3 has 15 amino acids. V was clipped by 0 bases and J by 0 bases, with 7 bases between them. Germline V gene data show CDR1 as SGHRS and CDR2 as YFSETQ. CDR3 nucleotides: TGCGCCAGCAGCTTGGGACAGTCCTCTGGAAACACCATATATTTT. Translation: CASSLGQSSGNTIYF.

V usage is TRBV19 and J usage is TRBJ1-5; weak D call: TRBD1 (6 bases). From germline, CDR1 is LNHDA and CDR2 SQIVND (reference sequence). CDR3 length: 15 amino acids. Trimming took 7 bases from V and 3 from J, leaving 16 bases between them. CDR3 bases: TGTGCCAGTAAAGAGGGGGTTTTGGCCAATCAGCCCCAGCATTTT. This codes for CASKEGVLANQPQHF. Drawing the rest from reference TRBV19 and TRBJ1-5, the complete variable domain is DGGITQSPKYLFRKEGQNVTLSCEQNLNHDAMYWYRQDPGQGLRLIYYSQIVNDFQKGDIAEGYSVSREKKESFPLTVTSAQKNPTAFYLCASKEGVLANQPQHFGDGTRLSIL.

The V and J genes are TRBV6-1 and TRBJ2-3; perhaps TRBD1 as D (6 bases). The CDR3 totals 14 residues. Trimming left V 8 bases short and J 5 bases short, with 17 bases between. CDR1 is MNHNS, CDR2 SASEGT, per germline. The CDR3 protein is CASGARGREDTQYF. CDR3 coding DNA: TGTGCCAGCGGGGCCAGGGGAAGGGAAGATACGCAGTATTTT.

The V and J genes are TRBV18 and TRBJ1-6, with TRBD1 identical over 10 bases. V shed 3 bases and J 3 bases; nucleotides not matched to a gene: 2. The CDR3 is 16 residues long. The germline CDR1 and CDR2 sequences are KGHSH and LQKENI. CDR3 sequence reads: CASSPGTGVYNSPLHF. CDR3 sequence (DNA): TGTGCCAGCTCACCCGGGACAGGGGTCTATAATTCACCCCTCCACTTT.

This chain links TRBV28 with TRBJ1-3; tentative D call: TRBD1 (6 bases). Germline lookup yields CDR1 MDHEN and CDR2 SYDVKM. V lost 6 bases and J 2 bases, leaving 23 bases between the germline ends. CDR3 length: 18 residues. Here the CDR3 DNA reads TGTGCCAGCAGACCCGGGGGGGTGGCGACAGGCACTGGAAACACCATATATTTT. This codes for CASRPGGVATGTGNTIYF. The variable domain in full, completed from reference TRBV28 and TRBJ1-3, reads DVKVTQSSRYLVKRTGEKVFLECVQDMDHENMFWYRQDPGLGLRLIYFSYDVKMKEKGDIPEGYSVSREKKERFSLILESASTNQTSMYLCASRPGGVATGTGNTIYFGEGSWLTVV.

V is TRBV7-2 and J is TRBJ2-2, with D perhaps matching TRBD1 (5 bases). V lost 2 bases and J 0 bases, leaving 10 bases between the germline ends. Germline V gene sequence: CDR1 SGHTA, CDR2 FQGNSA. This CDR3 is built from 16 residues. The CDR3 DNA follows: TGTGCCAGCAGCTTACTTGCAGGGACGAACACCGGGGAGCTGTTTTTT. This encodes CASSLLAGTNTGELFF. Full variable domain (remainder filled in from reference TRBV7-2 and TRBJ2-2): GAGVSQSPSNKVTEKGKDVELRCDPISGHTALYWYRQSLGQGLEFLIYFQGNSAPDKSGLPSDRFSAERTGGSVSTLTIQRTQQEDSAVYLCASSLLAGTNTGELFFGEGSRLTVL.

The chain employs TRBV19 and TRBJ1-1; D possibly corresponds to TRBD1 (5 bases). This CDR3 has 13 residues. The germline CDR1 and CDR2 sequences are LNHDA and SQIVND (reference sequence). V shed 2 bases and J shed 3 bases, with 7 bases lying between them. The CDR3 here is CASSIWGDTEAFF. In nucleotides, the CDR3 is TGTGCCAGTAGTATATGGGGGGACACTGAAGCTTTCTTT.

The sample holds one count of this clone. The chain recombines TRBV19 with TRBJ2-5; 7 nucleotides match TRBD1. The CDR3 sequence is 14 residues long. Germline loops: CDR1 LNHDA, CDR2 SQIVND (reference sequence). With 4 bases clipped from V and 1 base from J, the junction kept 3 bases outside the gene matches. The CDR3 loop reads CASSRGTVQETQYF. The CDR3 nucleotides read TGTGCCAGTAGTAGGGGGACAGTCCAAGAGACCCAGTACTTC.

This CDR3 is CASSLSGGPSSGNTIYF. The CDR3, as DNA: TGTGCCAGCAGCTTAAGCGGGGGCCCTAGCTCTGGAAACACCATATATTTT. The rearrangement joins TRBV7-3 to TRBJ1-3; weak D call: TRBD1 (6 bases). V was clipped by 1 base and J by 0 bases, with 13 bases between them. This CDR3 region has 17 residues. Germline CDR1 reads SGHTA; CDR2 reads FQGTGA.